This TCR beta chain derives from a study of identical twins. Study results and limitations: Weaker excess sharing between twins was seen in beta out-of-frame sequences.

In the case of this clonotype: The target antigen is unknown.

Template switching, a step in the protocol, added a universal primer site, and cDNA carried unique molecular identifiers. TCRdb reprocessed the 5' RACE reads via MiXCR and lists one record per CDR3 protein. The sample carries 700,000 or so distinct CDR3 sequences, under 9% recorded once. V lost 0 bases to trimming and J lost 9 bases, with 7 bases between them. This CDR3 has 12 residues. In germline, CDR1 is MGHRA, CDR2 YSYEKL. Every donor was a healthy Caucasian. The data were also submitted as part of a second study, on yellow fever vaccine responses in identical twins. That publication notes: Reportedly, twins showed a vaccine T cell response that looked partly convergent and partly personalized.

The source of this sequence is a woman between 18 and 29 years old in good health. Sequenced input: PBMCs. V is TRBV4-1 and J is TRBJ2-3; D is perhaps TRBD2 (5 bases). As DNA, the CDR3 is TGCGCCAGCAGCCAAGAACGAGGGACGCAGTATTTT. Translating it yields CASSQERGTQYF.